The clone carrying this T cell receptor beta chain was seen many times. The repertoire came from unfractionated whole blood and reflected all unsorted peripheral T cells. The source of the sample is a study of HIV-infected patients and healthy controls. The CDR3 has 14 residues. Germline lookup yields CDR1 SGHRS and CDR2 YFSETQ. Trimming removed 2 bases from V and 4 bases from J; junction bases left unmatched: 1. Reverse transcription used 450 to 550 ng RNA and constant-region primers for alpha and beta. Separate chain-specific third strand synthesis with multiplexing indices produced the alpha and beta libraries. TCRdb redid the calling of the 5' RACE reads with MiXCR, one entry per CDR3 protein. The table records some 7,600 distinct CDR3 sequences, 10% of them present only once.

The V and J genes are TRBV5-1 and TRBJ2-3, with 10 bases lining up with TRBD2. The clonotype originates from an adult with HIV infection. The input for sequencing was blood, taken before antiretroviral therapy. CDR3 loop: CASSLAGGPDTQYF. The CDR3 coding sequence is TGCGCCAGCAGCTTAGCGGGAGGGCCAGATACGCAGTATTTT.